Listed here are 27 T cell receptor beta chains from one sample, sequenced in a study of control samples from healthy donors and cancer patients. Measured with immunoSEQ multiplex PCR; TCRdb has only the in-frame clones, and not every one. The table lists approximately 120,000 clones, approximately 87% of them singletons, with about 2.7% in the top ten. Sequencing was performed on blood. These receptors were obtained from a man in his 60s in good health.

This chain connects TRBV12-3 or TRBV12-4 to TRBJ2-3; D is undetermined. With 3 bases removed from V and 6 bases from J, the gap between germline ends came to 7 bases. The CDR3 contains 12 residues. The CDR3 is CASSFNGDTQYF. The CDR3 coding sequence is TGTGCCAGCAGTTTCAACGGGGATACGCAGTATTTT.

The J gene is TRBJ2-2, the V gene TRBV2; TRBD1 might be the D (5 bases). This CDR3 is built from 13 residues. Germline V gene sequence: CDR1 SNHLY, CDR2 FYNNEI. Trimming took off 5 bases at V and 8 bases at J, with 12 bases between the two ends. The CDR3 region has the DNA TGTGCCAGCAGTTTGTTGGGGCTGGGGGAGCTGTTTTTT. This encodes CASSLLGLGELFF.

CDR3 nucleotides: TGTGCCAGCAGCCTCCGGGGGCGGACCTACGAGCAGTACTTC. Translated, it gives CASSLRGRTYEQYF. V usage is TRBV11-2 and J usage is TRBJ2-7; D is possibly TRBD1 or TRBD2 (6 bases each). Trimming removed 5 bases at V and 2 bases at J, with 13 bases between. Germline V gives CDR1 SGHAT, CDR2 FQNNGV. This CDR3 comprises 14 residues.

DNA for the CDR3: TGCGCCAGCAGCTTGGCAGGGTATAATTCACCCCTCCACTTT. Its translation: CASSLAGYNSPLHF. The chain recombines TRBV5-1 with TRBJ1-6; D is possibly TRBD1 (5 bases). V lost 0 bases and J 4 bases, leaving 5 bases between the germline ends. The CDR3 covers 14 residues. The germline gives CDR1 SGHRS, CDR2 YFSETQ.

The chain has TRBV19 and TRBJ1-3; a weak D match, TRBD1 (6 bases). CDR1 is LNHDA and CDR2 is SQIVND in the germline V gene (reference sequence). Trimming shortened V by 6 bases and J by 2 bases, and 14 bases separated the two germline ends. This CDR3 has 15 residues. CDR3 in amino acids: CASRAGTYPGNTIYF. In DNA, the CDR3 is TGTGCCAGTAGGGCTGGGACATACCCTGGAAACACCATATATTTT.

The gene calls are TRBV28 and TRBJ2-1; TRBD2 is a possible D gene (5 bases). The CDR3 has 15 amino acids. Germline CDR1 is MDHEN and CDR2 is SYDVKM. V dropped 6 bases and J dropped 0 bases, with 12 bases sitting between them. DNA for the CDR3: TGTGCCAGCAGGGGAACTAGAAGCTCCTACAATGAGCAGTTCTTC. This gives the protein CASRGTRSSYNEQFF.

The chain joins TRBV30 to TRBJ1-6; D not resolved. Germline lookup yields CDR1 GTSNPN and CDR2 SVGIG (reference sequence). CDR3 size: 15 residues. Trimming removed 4 bases at V and 0 bases at J, with 10 bases between. The CDR3 sequence is CAWTPESSYNSPLHF. CDR3 coding DNA: TGTGCCTGGACCCCAGAGAGCTCCTATAATTCACCCCTCCACTTT.

The rearrangement uses TRBV5-5 and TRBJ2-7; tentative D call: TRBD2 (5 bases). Germline CDR1 SGHKS, CDR2 YYEKEE (reference sequence). V gave up 5 bases and J gave up 2 bases, with 17 bases separating them. The CDR3 sequence is 15 residues long. The CDR3 loop is CASRFLGGGTYEQYF. The CDR3 bases are TGTGCCAGCAGGTTTCTTGGAGGTGGCACCTACGAGCAGTACTTC.

The CDR3 loop reads CASSRGAGEKLFF. CDR3 DNA: TGCGCCAGCAGCAGGGGCGCTGGTGAAAAACTGTTTTTT. V and J are TRBV10-2 and TRBJ1-4; tentative D call: TRBD1 (6 bases). Trimming took off 6 bases at V and 7 bases at J, with 12 bases between the two ends. CDR3 length equals 13 residues. Germline V CDR1 and CDR2: WSHSY, SAAADI.

The chain has TRBV19 and TRBJ2-3; 7 positions match TRBD1. From germline, CDR1 is LNHDA and CDR2 SQIVND (reference sequence). The CDR3 has 16 residues. V shed 4 bases, J shed 4 bases, and the junction held 11 bases outside the gene matches. The CDR3, as DNA: TGTGCCAGTAGTACAGAAGGACAGGACCCCTCAGATACGCAGTATTTT. Its protein product is CASSTEGQDPSDTQYF.

This clone has more than one count but fewer than ten. The V and J genes are TRBV5-4 and TRBJ1-6, with a weak D call TRBD1 (6 bases). Deletions cut 5 bases from V and 6 bases from J, with 9 bases between. The germline gives CDR1 SGHNT, CDR2 YYREEE (reference sequence). The CDR3 runs 13 residues. CDR3 protein: CASRDSLNSPLHF. CDR3 DNA: TGTGCCAGCAGGGACAGCCTTAATTCACCCCTCCACTTT.

The J gene is TRBJ2-2, the V gene TRBV7-2; 9 bases are a match to TRBD2. V shed 7 bases and J 2 bases; nucleotides not matched to a gene: 5. The CDR3 has 15 amino acids. The germline gives CDR1 SGHTA, CDR2 FQGNSA. This CDR3 is CASNPGLANTGELFF. The CDR3 DNA reads TGTGCCAGCAACCCGGGACTAGCTAACACCGGGGAGCTGTTTTTT. The full variable domain, its missing parts supplied by reference TRBV7-2 and TRBJ2-2, is GAGVSQSPSNKVTEKGKDVELRCDPISGHTALYWYRQSLGQGLEFLIYFQGNSAPDKSGLPSDRFSAERTGGSVSTLTIQRTQQEDSAVYLCASNPGLANTGELFFGEGSRLTVL.

This clone turned up a few times. The V call is TRBV7-9, the J call TRBJ2-1; D possibly corresponds to TRBD2 (7 bases). Per the germline V gene, CDR1 is SEHNR and CDR2 is FQNEAQ (reference sequence). Trimming left V 0 bases short and J 13 bases short, with 16 bases between. This CDR3 spans 14 amino acids. CDR3 DNA: TGTGCCAGCAGCTTAGCGGGGGGGCTCGTTCATCAGTTCTTC. Translation: CASSLAGGLVHQFF.

This chain connects TRBV12-3 or TRBV12-4 to TRBJ1-2; no firm D call. The CDR3 consists of 13 residues. Trimming left V 10 bases short and J 2 bases short, with 14 bases between. For the CDR3, the DNA is TGTGCCACCAGATTCGACAAGAACTATGGCTACACCTTC. Protein: CATRFDKNYGYTF.

The table lists this clone with a count of one. The rearrangement uses TRBV7-9 and TRBJ1-3; D possibly corresponds to TRBD1 (5 bases). V shed 3 bases and J shed 1 base, with 10 bases lying between them. Per germline, CDR1 SEHNR and CDR2 FQNEAQ (reference sequence). The CDR3 extends over 15 amino acids. CDR3 sequence: CASSFGGGSGNTIYF. In DNA, the CDR3 is TGTGCCAGCAGCTTCGGGGGAGGGTCTGGAAACACCATATATTTT. The full variable domain, completed using reference TRBV7-9 and TRBJ1-3, is DTGVSQNPRHKITKRGQNVTFRCDPISEHNRLYWYRQTLGQGPEFLTYFQNEAQLEKSRLLSDRFSAERPKGSFSTLEIQRTEQGDSAMYLCASSFGGGSGNTIYFGEGSWLTVV.

The gene calls are TRBV10-3 and TRBJ1-1, with no clear D. V shed 2 bases and J shed 3 bases, with 4 bases lying between them. CDR3 length: 12 residues. Germline V CDR1 and CDR2: ENHRY, SYGVKD. DNA of the CDR3: TGTGCCATCAGTGAGGCATACACTGAAGCTTTCTTT. Its translation is CAISEAYTEAFF.

This clone was recorded a few times. The genes are TRBV18 and TRBJ1-1; D is uncertain. The germline V gene has CDR1 KGHSH and CDR2 LQKENI. The V end was cut by 2 bases, the J end by 8 bases, with 9 bases between. The CDR3 is 12 residues long. CDR3 region: CASSPDLTEAFF. For the CDR3, the DNA is TGTGCCAGCTCACCAGACCTTACAGAAGCTTTCTTT.

This clone was recorded a few times. This sequence joins TRBV7-9 and TRBJ2-7; 7 bases map to TRBD1. Germline loops: CDR1 SEHNR, CDR2 FQNEAQ (reference sequence). Unmatched junction bases numbered 2, after V lost 5 bases and J lost 4 bases. The CDR3 is made up of 12 amino acids. This chain's CDR3 is CASSVQGYEQYF. The CDR3, as DNA: TGTGCCAGCAGCGTACAGGGGTACGAGCAGTACTTC.

This clone was found a few times. The J gene is TRBJ1-1, the V gene TRBV28; D is possibly TRBD1 (6 bases). The germline V and J ends were trimmed by 8 bases and 7 bases, with 11 bases remaining between them. The CDR3 runs 11 residues. Per the germline V gene, CDR1 is MDHEN and CDR2 is SYDVKM. CDR3 sequence: CASPGQFEAFF. As DNA, the CDR3 is TGTGCCAGCCCTGGACAGTTTGAAGCTTTCTTT.

The chain links TRBV6-7 to TRBJ2-7, with D unclear. TRBV6-7 is an open reading frame whose function is uncertain. The V end was cut by 2 bases, the J end by 4 bases, with 21 bases between. CDR3 size: 17 residues. CDR3 nucleotides: TGTGCCAGCAGTTACCCATTCGAAGTTGACCCCCCTTACGAGCAGTACTTC. Translated, it gives CASSYPFEVDPPYEQYF.

This chain links TRBV7-3 with TRBJ2-6; no firm D call. The CDR3 contains 15 residues. V was pared by 3 bases and J by 4 bases, with 10 bases between. The germline V gene has CDR1 SGHTA and CDR2 FQGTGA. CDR3 sequence reads: CASSFTSGGANVLTF. In nucleotides, the CDR3 is TGTGCCAGCAGCTTCACCTCTGGCGGGGCCAACGTCCTGACTTTC.

The V gene is TRBV19, the J gene TRBJ1-5; no definite D call. V lost 7 bases to trimming and J lost 0 bases, with 10 bases between them. Per the germline V gene, CDR1 is LNHDA and CDR2 is SQIVND (reference sequence). This CDR3 is 14 amino acids long. In DNA form, the CDR3 reads TGTGCCAGTAATGTCGGAGTTAGCAATCAGCCCCAGCATTTT. It encodes CASNVGVSNQPQHF.

This clone showed up just a few times. This chain links TRBV3-1 (or the pseudogene TRBV3-2) with TRBJ2-2, with D possibly being TRBD2 (5 bases). Trimming took 3 bases from V and 7 from J, leaving 6 bases between them. From germline, CDR1 is LGHDT and CDR2 YNNKEL (reference sequence). The CDR3 extends over 12 amino acids. This chain's CDR3 is CASSHSVGELFF. The CDR3 DNA reads as TGTGCCAGCAGCCATAGCGTCGGGGAGCTGTTTTTT.

The rearrangement joins TRBV28 to TRBJ2-5; a possible D gene is TRBD1 (5 bases). The CDR3 contains 16 residues. Trimming took off 2 bases at V and 0 bases at J, with 13 bases between the two ends. CDR1 and CDR2 from the germline V gene are MDHEN and SYDVKM. CDR3: CASSLLRVEYQETQYF. Here the CDR3 DNA reads TGTGCCAGCAGTTTACTCAGGGTCGAGTACCAAGAGACCCAGTACTTC. Full variable domain (outside the CDR3, taken from reference TRBV28 and TRBJ2-5): DVKVTQSSRYLVKRTGEKVFLECVQDMDHENMFWYRQDPGLGLRLIYFSYDVKMKEKGDIPEGYSVSREKKERFSLILESASTNQTSMYLCASSLLRVEYQETQYFGPGTRLLVL.

The chain employs TRBV19 and TRBJ1-1; the D gene is possibly TRBD1 (5 bases). The V end was cut by 7 bases, the J end by 1 base, with 16 bases between. CDR1 is LNHDA, CDR2 SQIVND, per germline (reference sequence). This CDR3 has 15 residues. The CDR3 loop is CASKWGGGANTEAFF. The CDR3 DNA sequence: TGTGCCAGTAAGTGGGGCGGCGGGGCGAACACTGAAGCTTTCTTT.

The chain joins TRBV19 to TRBJ1-5; 11 nucleotides match TRBD1. V was pared by 6 bases and J by 6 bases, with 7 bases of the junction left unmatched. Germline V gene sequence: CDR1 LNHDA, CDR2 SQIVND (reference sequence). This CDR3 is built from 15 residues. The CDR3: CASSDRTGGGQPQHF. The DNA for the CDR3 is TGTGCCAGTAGCGATCGGACAGGGGGCGGTCAGCCCCAGCATTTT.

In this sample, this clone turned up a few times. V and J are TRBV6-5 and TRBJ1-1; D unclear. In germline, CDR1 is MNHEY, CDR2 SVGAGI. This CDR3 is 15 amino acids long. V was trimmed by 0 bases and J by 0 bases, leaving 8 bases between them. CDR3 residues: CASSYSKQMNTEAFF. The DNA of the CDR3 is TGTGCCAGCAGTTACTCGAAACAGATGAACACTGAAGCTTTCTTT.